The 6 T cell receptor beta chains below come from one sample, sequenced in a study of CXCR3-negative and CXCR3-positive naive CD8 T cells. Through 5' RACE with UMI labels, the TRB cDNA libraries were prepared. TCRdb reprocessed the 5' RACE reads, keeping one entry per CDR3 protein, no DNA. This sample lists 30,000 to 40,000 distinct CDR3 sequences; its ten largest clones have roughly 14%. The sample comprised memory CD8+ T cells from blood. The receptor source for this set is a human donor in good health. Some clones in this sample may be carry-over from other donors' samples.

This rearrangement joins TRBV29-1 to TRBJ2-2; the TRBD1 assignment by TCRdb is unverifiable without DNA. Germline-derived CDR1 and CDR2 are SQVTM and ANQGSEA. The CDR3 sequence is 12 residues long. CDR3 protein: CSVEARIGELFF.

The rearrangement joins TRBV29-1 to TRBJ2-1; TCRdb names TRBD2, which stays unverified in the absence of DNA. The germline CDR1 and CDR2 sequences are SQVTM and ANQGSEA. This CDR3 has 15 amino acids. This CDR3 is CSVEDPSGGYNEQFF.

The V and J genes are TRBV6-6 and TRBJ1-6; as DNA is missing, the TRBD1 call by TCRdb cannot be tested. Germline V gives CDR1 MNHNY, CDR2 SVGAGI (reference sequence). The CDR3 consists of 17 residues. CDR3 region: CASSYPDSFSYNSPLHF.

The chain employs TRBV14 and TRBJ1-2; TCRdb reports TRBD1, a call that lacks DNA to check it against. This CDR3 is built from 14 residues. CDR1 and CDR2 from the germline V gene are SGHDN and FVKESK. The CDR3 region is CASSRWGDRDGYTF. Using reference TRBV14 and TRBJ1-2 for the parts outside the CDR3, the full variable domain is EAGVTQFPSHSVIEKGQTVTLRCDPISGHDNLYWYRRVMGKEIKFLLHFVKESKQDESGMPNNRFLAERTGGTYSTLKVQPAELEDSGVYFCASSRWGDRDGYTFGSGTRLTVV.

The chain recombines TRBV2 with TRBJ2-5. Germline CDR1 and CDR2: SNHLY and FYNNEI. The CDR3 loop spans 11 amino acids. CDR3 sequence: CASSPPGTQYF.

The chain has TRBV6-1 and TRBJ2-5; absent DNA, TCRdb's TRBD1 call cannot be checked. The CDR3 consists of 17 residues. Per germline, CDR1 MNHNS and CDR2 SASEGT. CDR3 sequence reads: CASSEARSRGRGETQYF.